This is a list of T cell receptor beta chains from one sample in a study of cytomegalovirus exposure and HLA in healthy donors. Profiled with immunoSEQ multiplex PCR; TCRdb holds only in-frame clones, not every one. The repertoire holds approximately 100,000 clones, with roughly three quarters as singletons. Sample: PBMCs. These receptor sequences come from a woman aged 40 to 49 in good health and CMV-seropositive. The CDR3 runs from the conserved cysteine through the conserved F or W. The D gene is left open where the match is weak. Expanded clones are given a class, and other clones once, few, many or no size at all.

TGTGCCAGCAGAGGACAGGGTGGCACTGAAGCTTTCTTT,CASRGQGGTEAFF,-,TRBD1,TRBJ1-1,TRBV9
TGTGCCAGCAGCCCGCAGATGAACACTGAAGCTTTCTTT,CASSPQMNTEAFF,-,-,TRBJ1-1,TRBV7-3
TGTGCCAGCACGGCGGGGGGCAGAAACGAGCAGTACTTC,CASTAGGRNEQYF,-,TRBD2,TRBJ2-7,TRBV7-9
TGCGCCAGCAGCTTGCTTGCGGGGTCTAACTATGGCTACACCTTC,CASSLLAGSNYGYTF,-,-,TRBJ1-2,TRBV5-1
TGTGCCAGCAGTCCCAGGGGGGAAGAAAAACTGTTTTTT,CASSPRGEEKLFF,few,TRBD1,TRBJ1-4,TRBV25-1
TGTGCCAGCAGCTTAGAGGCCAGGTATGGCTACACCTTC,CASSLEARYGYTF,once,-,TRBJ1-2,TRBV7-2
TGTGCCAGCAGCCCCAGGCAAGGGGGCGTAAGTTATGGCTACACCTTC,CASSPRQGGVSYGYTF,once,-,TRBJ1-2,TRBV21-1
TGTGCCACCTCGGGGTGGTGGACAGACAGCAATCAGCCCCAGCATTTT,CATSGWWTDSNQPQHF,few,-,TRBJ1-5,TRBV19
TGTGCCAGCTCACCACCGGGGACAGGGGTGCGGGAGCTGTTTTTT,CASSPPGTGVRELFF,-,TRBD1,TRBJ2-2,TRBV18
TGCGCCAGCAGCCAAGGACAGCTTCCAGGTTATTATGAGCAGTACTTC,CASSQGQLPGYYEQYF,-,-,TRBJ2-7,TRBV4-1
TGTGCCAGTAGTATAGACAGGGAAAATTCACCCCTCCACTTT,CASSIDRENSPLHF,-,-,TRBJ1-6,TRBV19
TGTGCCAGCAGCCGTGGGGACAGGGGGCCCATGAACACTGAAGCTTTCTTT,CASSRGDRGPMNTEAFF,-,TRBD1,TRBJ1-1,TRBV13
TGCGCCAGCAGCTTGGAGGGGACTGGGAGCTACGAGCAGTACTTC,CASSLEGTGSYEQYF,-,-,TRBJ2-7,TRBV5-1
TGTGCCAGCAGGCAACGCGGACAGGGGAGCAATCAGCCCCAGCATTTT,CASRQRGQGSNQPQHF,-,TRBD1,TRBJ1-5,TRBV6-6
TGTGCCAGCAGCTTTAGCGGGGAGGATACGCAGTATTTT,CASSFSGEDTQYF,-,TRBD2,TRBJ2-3,TRBV5-6
TGTGCCAGCAGTTACTCGGACGGGGGGCCGTACAATGAGCAGTTCTTC,CASSYSDGGPYNEQFF,-,-,TRBJ2-1,TRBV6-5
TGTGCCAGCATTTATGTATCCGGGACAGGCGGCGAGCAGTACTTC,CASIYVSGTGGEQYF,-,TRBD1,TRBJ2-7,TRBV2
TGTGCCAGCAGTGATAGGGGGACCTACGAGCAGTACTTC,CASSDRGTYEQYF,-,-,TRBJ2-7,TRBV2
TGTGCCTGGAGCCAGACCCGATTGGCCGGGGAGCTGTTCTTT,CAWSQTRLAGELFF,-,-,TRBJ2-2,TRBV30
TGTGCCAGCAGCTTAGGAGGCCGGCCGGAAAAACTGTTTTTT,CASSLGGRPEKLFF,-,-,TRBJ1-4,TRBV7-7